This T cell receptor (beta chain) was sequenced during a study of blood T cells in healthy people across ages. Study-level results: Among long-lived donors, naive CD4+ cells were more numerous and diversity higher than in aged donors. Roughly linear declines in TCR beta diversity per million T cells occurred with age.

On this clonotype: Its antigen is currently unknown. At one end, the junction sequence differs from germline, possibly due to a read error.

With a J-beta primer mix and a sample-barcoded 5' primer, a second PCR ran about 7 to 12 cycles. A 12-random-nucleotide template-switch adaptor tagged each cDNA molecule. TCRdb recomputed calls from the 5' RACE reads with MiXCR, one row per CDR3 protein. The sample comprises 850,000 to 1,100,000 distinct CDR3 sequences, about two fifths of which are singletons, and under 15% rests with the top ten. There were healthy Caucasian individuals from Russia, aged about 6 to 100, serving as donors. The germline CDR1 and CDR2 sequences are MNHNS and SASEGT. CDR3 length: 13 residues. This sequence joins TRBV6-1 and TRBJ2-4; D is possibly TRBD1 (6 bases). Material: blood. The receptor's source is a man aged 18-30 years in good health. The CDR3 nucleotides are TGTGCCAGCAGTGAAGCGGAAGGGGGTATTCCGTACTTC. Translation gives CASSEAEGGIPYF.